This T cell receptor (beta chain) was profiled in a study of T cell repertoires in cytomegalovirus infection. On the study more broadly: CMV infection plus the matching HLA type was flagged by public TCR beta signatures. Overall study results and limits: Ex vivo, HLA-C-restricted CMV-specific TCR beta clonotypes prevailed over the rest of the response. Cumulative frequency (of public TCR beta family members) identified carriers of CMV plus the relevant HLA.

This CDR3 has 14 amino acids. Germline V lookup: CDR1 MDHEN, CDR2 SYDVKM. Trimming pared 3 bases from V and 10 bases from J, leaving 15 bases between. This clonotype was recorded many times. What it recognizes is unknown. A single record per CDR3 protein comes from TCRdb applying MiXCR to the reads. The sample includes about 490,000 distinct CDR3 sequences, approximately 10% of them seen just once. This sequence was found in a human donor in good health (CMV status not recorded). Some clones in this sample may be carry-over from other donors' samples. Sequenced input: PBMCs. The chain links TRBV28 to TRBJ1-4; D is undetermined. Here the CDR3 DNA reads TGTGCCAGCAGTTTGGCTGAGGGTGGTGGAAAACTGTTTTTT. It is translated as CASSLAEGGGKLFF.